The present entry profiles one T cell receptor beta chain with its context. Antigen: not known. The V end was cut by 3 bases, the J end by 4 bases, with 16 bases between. CDR1 and CDR2 (germline): SGHNT, YYREEE (reference sequence). There are 15 residues in the CDR3. RNA transcripts were the template, and TCR beta CDR3 regions were amplified from them. First-round RT-PCR used HTBI primers; second-round multiplex PCR followed. A single record per CDR3 protein comes from TCRdb applying MiXCR to the multiplex PCR reads. The table includes approximately 640,000 distinct CDR3 sequences, over 40% detected once. The data were obtained in a study of Graves' ophthalmopathy and Graves' hyperthyroidism. Across the study: No treatment had been given when peripheral blood was collected at initial diagnosis.

Study results and caveats: Among thyroid clonotypes expanded above 0.001 frequency, most also appeared in blood.

Uncontrolled infections, pregnancy, lactation or other autoimmune diseases led to patient exclusion. The source is an adult man with Graves' ophthalmopathy. The rearrangement links TRBV5-4 to TRBJ1-2; D call uncertain. The material sequenced was peripheral blood. The CDR3 spells CASSSGRPDLYGYTF. DNA of the CDR3: TGTGCCAGCAGCTCGGGTCGGCCAGATCTCTATGGCTACACCTTC.